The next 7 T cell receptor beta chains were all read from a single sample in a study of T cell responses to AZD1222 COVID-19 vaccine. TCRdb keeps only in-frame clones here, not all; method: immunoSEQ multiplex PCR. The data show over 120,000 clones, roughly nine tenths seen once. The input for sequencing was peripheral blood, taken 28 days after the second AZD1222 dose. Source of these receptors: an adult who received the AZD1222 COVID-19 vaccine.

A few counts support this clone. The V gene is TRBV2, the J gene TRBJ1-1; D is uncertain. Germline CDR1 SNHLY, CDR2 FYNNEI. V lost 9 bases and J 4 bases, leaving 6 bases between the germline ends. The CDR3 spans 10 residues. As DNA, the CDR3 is TGTGCCAGGTCAAGCACTGAAGCTTTCTTT. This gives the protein CARSSTEAFF.

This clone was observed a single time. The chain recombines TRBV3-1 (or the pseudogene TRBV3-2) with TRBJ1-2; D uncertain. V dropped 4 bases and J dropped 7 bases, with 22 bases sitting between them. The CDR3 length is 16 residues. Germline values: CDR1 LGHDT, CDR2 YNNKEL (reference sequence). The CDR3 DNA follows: TGTGCCAGCAGCCGGATCGATTGGGTACCATCCCGTGGCTACACCTTC. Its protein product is CASSRIDWVPSRGYTF.

DNA for the CDR3: TGTGCCAGCAGTAGCAGATTTCTGAACACTGAAGCTTTCTTT. Translated, it gives CASSSRFLNTEAFF. The rearrangement uses TRBV27 and TRBJ1-1, with D unresolved. CDR3 length: 14 amino acids. With 5 bases removed from V and 0 bases from J, the gap between germline ends came to 10 bases. Per germline, CDR1 MNHEY and CDR2 SMNVEV (reference sequence).

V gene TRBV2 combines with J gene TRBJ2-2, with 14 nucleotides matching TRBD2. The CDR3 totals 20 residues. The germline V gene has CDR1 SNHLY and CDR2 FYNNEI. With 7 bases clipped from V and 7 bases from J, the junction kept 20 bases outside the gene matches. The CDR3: CASKLTALGLAGVNGGELFF. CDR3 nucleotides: TGTGCCAGCAAGTTGACCGCCCTGGGACTAGCGGGAGTAAATGGCGGGGAGCTGTTTTTT.

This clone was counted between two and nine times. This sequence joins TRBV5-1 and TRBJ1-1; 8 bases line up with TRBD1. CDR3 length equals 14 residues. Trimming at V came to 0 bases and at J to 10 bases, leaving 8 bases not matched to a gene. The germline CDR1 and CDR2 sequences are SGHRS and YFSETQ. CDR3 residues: CASSLGGQENGAFF. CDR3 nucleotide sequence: TGCGCCAGCAGCTTGGGGGGACAGGAAAATGGAGCTTTCTTT.

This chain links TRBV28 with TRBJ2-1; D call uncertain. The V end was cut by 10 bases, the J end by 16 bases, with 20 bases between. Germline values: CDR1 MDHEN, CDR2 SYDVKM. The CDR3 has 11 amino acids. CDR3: CATFSSLVSFF. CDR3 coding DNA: TGTGCCACCTTTTCGAGTCTCGTTAGTTTCTTC.

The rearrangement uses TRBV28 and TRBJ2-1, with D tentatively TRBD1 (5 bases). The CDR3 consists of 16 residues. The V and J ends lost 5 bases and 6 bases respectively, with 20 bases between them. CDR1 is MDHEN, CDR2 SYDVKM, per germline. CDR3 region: CASSLPLSRQFNEQFF. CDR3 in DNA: TGTGCCAGCAGTCTGCCCCTCTCAAGACAGTTCAATGAGCAGTTCTTC.